Sequencing of this T cell receptor (beta chain) was carried out in a study of T cells in Graves' hyperthyroidism and ophthalmopathy. The hyperthyroidism patients had all been newly diagnosed, and their disease duration was under 2 months. Their ages ranged from 18 to 65 years. V was shortened by 0 bases and J by 4 bases, with 16 bases between the two germline ends. The CDR3 runs 17 residues. CDR1 and CDR2 (germline): LNHNV, YYDKDF (reference sequence). TCR beta CDR3 regions were amplified from RNA. With the HTBI primer set, the TCR CDR3 went through a first round of RT-PCR. MiXCR was run by TCRdb on the multiplex PCR reads, yielding one entry per CDR3 protein. The sample shows approximately 590,000 distinct CDR3 sequences, roughly 14% of them seen only once. Findings and limits, study-wide: Ophthalmopathy stood apart from stable hyperthyroidism in a 13 V-J model. Within blood appeared most thyroid clonotypes that had expanded above 0.001.

This clonotype has only a few counts. Its antigen is currently unknown. The source material was blood. The receptor comes from a woman in her twenties or thirties with Graves' hyperthyroidism. The V and J genes are TRBV15 and TRBJ1-5, with a weak D call TRBD1 (6 bases). The CDR3 protein is CATSRDLQGGRNQPQHF. The CDR3 coding sequence is TGTGCCACCAGCAGAGATCTGCAAGGGGGGAGGAATCAGCCCCAGCATTTT.